These T cell receptor beta chains were read from a single sample in a study of T cell repertoires in cytomegalovirus infection. MiXCR, applied by TCRdb to the reads, yields one record per CDR3 protein. The sample shows 150,000 to 200,000 distinct CDR3 sequences, roughly 27% of them seen only once. Material for sequencing was PBMCs. These receptors were collected from a human donor in good health (CMV status not recorded). Some clones in this sample may be carry-over from other donors' samples. Each CDR3 is given with its conserved first and last residue. A D gene is named only where the DNA matches it firmly. Rows may omit the clone size; those that give it use once, few, many or a size class.

d_gene	v_gene	abundance	j_gene	CDR3nt	CDR3aa
TRBD2	TRBV7-9	.	TRBJ2-2	TGTGCCAGCAGCTGGACTAGCGGTCACACCGGGGAGCTGTTTTTT	CASSWTSGHTGELFF
.	TRBV20-1	once	TRBJ1-4	TGCAGTGCTAGGTCCGGGACTGAAATTGAAAAACTGTTTTTT	CSARSGTEIEKLFF
.	TRBV7-2	many	TRBJ2-5	TGTGCCAGCAGCTTAGCCCGCGAGAGCCCCCAGTACTTC	CASSLARESPQYF
.	TRBV20-1	.	TRBJ1-2	TGCAGTGCTAGAGATATAGGTCTAATGGGGTCGCAGTCTGGCTACACCTTC	CSARDIGLMGSQSGYTF
TRBD1	TRBV5-6	.	TRBJ2-7	TGTGCCAGCAGCTCCGGGACAGGGGGCGAGCAGTACTTC	CASSSGTGGEQYF
.	TRBV5-6	.	TRBJ1-5	TGTGCCAGCAGCGTCCGGCAGCCCCAGCATTTT	CASSVRQPQHF
.	TRBV7-2	many	TRBJ1-1	TGTGCCAGCAGCTACGACAGCATGAACACTGAAGCTTTCTTT	CASSYDSMNTEAFF
.	TRBV29-1	few	TRBJ1-1	TGCAGCGCAACTAGGAACACTGAAGCTTTCTTT	CSATRNTEAFF
.	TRBV7-9	few	TRBJ1-2	TGTGCCAGCAGCTTAGAGGGGGGATACTATGGCTACACCTTC	CASSLEGGYYGYTF
.	TRBV6-8	.	TRBJ2-2	TGTGCCAGCAAGTCGGGCACAACCGGGGAGCTGTTTTTT	CASKSGTTGELFF
.	TRBV29-1	.	TRBJ1-1	TGCAGCGTTGATCGCGTGGGGGACACTGAAGCTTTCTTT	CSVDRVGDTEAFF
.	TRBV6-4	many	TRBJ2-3	TGTGCCAGCAGTGACTCACAGGGCACAGATACGCAGTATTTT	CASSDSQGTDTQYF
.	TRBV7-2	few	TRBJ2-2	TGTGCCAGCAGCGTCCACGGCAAGGGCACCGGGGAGCTGTTTTTT	CASSVHGKGTGELFF
TRBD1	TRBV7-2	.	TRBJ2-5	TGTGCCAGCAGCTTAGTCGGACAGGGGGGACAGACCCAGTACTTC	CASSLVGQGGQTQYF
TRBD1	TRBV6-5	few	TRBJ2-7	TGTGCCAGCACCAAGGGACAGGGGGAATACGAGCAGTACTTC	CASTKGQGEYEQYF
.	TRBV7-9	few	TRBJ2-1	TGTGCCAGCAGCTCAGGAATGACGGCCACCGGGCCCTACAATGAGCAGTTCTTC	CASSSGMTATGPYNEQFF
.	TRBV4-1	.	TRBJ1-2	TGTGCCAGCAGCCAGCGCCGTGGACCGTATGGCTACACCTTC	CASSQRRGPYGYTF
.	TRBV4-1	few	TRBJ1-2	TGCGCCAGCAGCCAAGTTCTGGGGGCGCGTGGCTACACCTTC	CASSQVLGARGYTF
.	TRBV29-1	few	TRBJ2-7	TGCAGCGCAAGGGACACCTACTACGAGCAGTACTTC	CSARDTYYEQYF
.	TRBV5-1	.	TRBJ2-7	TGCGCCAGCAGCTTGGATGGGGTCTACGAGCAGTACTTC	CASSLDGVYEQYF
.	TRBV12-3/TRBV12-4	.	TRBJ2-2	TGTGCCAGCAGGGGTTTGAACGCGAACACCGGGGAGCTGTTTTTT	CASRGLNANTGELFF
.	TRBV12-3/TRBV12-4	.	TRBJ1-4	TGTGCCAGCAGTTTATCCGAGGAACTGTTTTTT	CASSLSEELFF
.	TRBV7-2	many	TRBJ2-5	TGTGCCAGCAGCTTGTTTATTTCTTCTACCGCCGGGACCCAGTACTTC	CASSLFISSTAGTQYF
.	TRBV12-5	few	TRBJ1-3	TGTGCTAGTGGTCTTGGAAACACCATATATTTT	CASGLGNTIYF
.	TRBV3-1	.	TRBJ2-1	TGTGCCAGCAGCCACGGGGTTGCCTACAATGAGCAGTTCTTC	CASSHGVAYNEQFF
.	TRBV14	.	TRBJ1-5	TGTGCCAGCAGCCAAGATTGGGGTCAGCCCCAGCATTTT	CASSQDWGQPQHF
TRBD2	TRBV5-1	few	TRBJ2-3	TGCGCCAGCAGCTTGGATGCGGGGGGGGGCACAGATACGCAGTATTTT	CASSLDAGGGTDTQYF
TRBD1	TRBV5-6	.	TRBJ1-1	TGTGCCAGCAGCCTTCGCCGGACAGGGGGAAACACTGAAGCTTTCTTT	CASSLRRTGGNTEAFF